This TCR beta chain was recorded in a study of cytomegalovirus exposure and HLA in healthy donors. Study-wide results and limits: Previously analyzed data showed that most TCR beta V segments were productive at a frequency of about 87% or about 30%. A later analysis showed HLA-associated TCR beta chains outstripping equally common others in clonal expansion. In a later analysis, TCR beta V- and J-gene trimming showed a link to a missense DCLRE1C variant.

This cohort consisted of healthy bone marrow donors. The CDR3 totals 14 residues. Per the germline V gene, CDR1 is KGHSH and CDR2 is LQKENI. Trimming removed 1 base at V and 1 base at J, with 6 bases between. PCR primers comprised 60 Vbeta and 13 Jbeta primers. The repertoire was sequenced with immunoSEQ multiplex PCR; TCRdb's copy has only in-frame clones and lacks some. This table has 140,000 to 150,000 clones, roughly 90% appearing once. Concerning this clone: What it recognizes is unknown.

The sequencing sample was made of PBMCs. The clonotype comes from a woman aged 40 to 50 in good health and CMV-seronegative. The J gene is TRBJ2-3, the V gene TRBV18; D is possibly TRBD1 (6 bases). CDR3: CASSPQGGTDTQYF. The CDR3 DNA sequence: TGTGCCAGCTCACCACAGGGGGGCACAGATACGCAGTATTTT.